The 7 T cell receptor beta chains below all came from one sample that was sequenced in a study of blood T cell repertoires in COVID-19. Clones were sequenced by immunoSEQ multiplex PCR, and TCRdb holds only the in-frame ones, with some missing. The sample shows under 250,000 clones, over 75% of them seen only once. The source material was peripheral blood. The receptors here all came from a woman aged 40 to 50 with acute or convalescent COVID-19.

The gene calls are TRBV9 and TRBJ1-1; D possibly corresponds to TRBD1 (6 bases). The CDR3 totals 12 residues. Germline CDR1 SGDLS, CDR2 YYNGEE. V shed 0 bases and J shed 8 bases, with 8 bases lying between them. The CDR3 loop reads CASSVDQGEAFF. As DNA, the CDR3 is TGTGCCAGCAGCGTAGATCAGGGGGAAGCTTTCTTT.

The V and J genes are TRBV12-3 or TRBV12-4 and TRBJ1-1; the D gene is possibly TRBD1 (5 bases). V lost 2 bases and J 9 bases, leaving 10 bases between the germline ends. The length of the CDR3 is 12 residues. In nucleotides, the CDR3 is TGTGCCAGCAGTTTAACGGCAGGGAAAGCTTTCTTT. This encodes CASSLTAGKAFF.

Comment on this clone: One junction end disagrees with the germline gene, perhaps due to a read error. The CDR3 sequence: CASREDSNYGYTF. The CDR3 DNA sequence: TGTGCCAGCAGAGAAGACAGTAACTATGGCTACACCTTC. This chain uses TRBV6-1 with TRBJ1-2; D is possibly TRBD1 (5 bases). The CDR3 loop spans 13 amino acids. Germline CDR1 reads MNHNS; CDR2 reads SASEGT.

This clone was seen just once. V is TRBV29-1 and J is TRBJ2-3; TRBD2 is a possible D gene (5 bases). V shed 3 bases and J shed 1 base, with 14 bases lying between them. Germline loops: CDR1 SQVTM, CDR2 ANQGSEA. The CDR3 sequence is 15 residues long. The CDR3 region has the DNA TGCAGCGTTGATAGAGGGTACGGGGGCACAGATACGCAGTATTTT. This sequence encodes CSVDRGYGGTDTQYF.

This chain links TRBV9 with TRBJ2-7; 8 nucleotides line up with TRBD2. V gave up 0 bases and J gave up 5 bases; unmatched junction bases: 7. CDR1 is SGDLS, CDR2 YYNGEE, per germline. CDR3 length: 15 amino acids. For the CDR3, the DNA is TGTGCCAGCAGCGTAGAGGGACTAGAAACCGACGAGCAGTACGTC. It encodes CASSVEGLETDEQYV.

This sequence joins TRBV10-3 and TRBJ1-4; TRBD1 matches 7 bases. The CDR3 is 15 residues long. CDR1 is ENHRY, CDR2 SYGVKD, per germline. The V segment lost 2 bases and the J segment 8 bases; nucleotides outside the gene matches: 8. The CDR3 nucleotides read TGTGCCATCAGTGAGGGGACAGCTCTCGGCGAAAAACTGTTTTTT. It is translated as CAISEGTALGEKLFF.

The chain is built from TRBV29-1 and TRBJ2-3; D is unresolved. The CDR3 contains 10 residues. Trimming stripped 8 bases from V and 3 bases from J, with 6 bases between. The germline CDR1 and CDR2 sequences are SQVTM and ANQGSEA. CDR3 protein: CSLLTDTQYF. The CDR3 DNA sequence: TGCAGCCTTTTGACAGATACGCAGTATTTT.